This is a list of T cell receptor beta chains from one sample in a study of blood T cell repertoires in COVID-19. The protocol was immunoSEQ multiplex PCR, while the TCRdb copy is restricted to in-frame clones and leaves out a portion. This sample carries around 90,000 clones, approximately 86% of them seen once, and the ten largest clones take about 15%. The sample consisted of peripheral blood. The origin of the receptors is a male donor with acute or convalescent COVID-19. Each CDR3 is given with its conserved first and last residue. D genes are given only for firm matches. Some rows mark clone size as missing; the rest say once, few, many or name a class of expanded clone.

d_gene | j_gene | abundance | v_gene | CDR3aa | CDR3nt
- | TRBJ2-1 | - | TRBV7-3 | CASSLILDNEQFF | TGTGCCAGCAGCTTAATACTGGACAATGAGCAGTTCTTC
- | TRBJ2-1 | - | TRBV24-1 | CATGQSYNEQFF | TGTGCCACCGGACAGTCCTACAATGAGCAGTTCTTC
- | TRBJ1-3 | few | TRBV5-1 | CASSRDRIAEGNTIYF | TGCGCCAGCAGCAGAGACAGGATCGCGGAAGGAAACACCATATATTTT
TRBD1 | TRBJ1-4 | few | TRBV29-1 | CSVKTGMFEKLFF | TGCAGCGTGAAGACAGGGATGTTTGAAAAACTGTTTTTT
TRBD1 | TRBJ1-4 | - | TRBV6-5 | CASSRTGTDEKLFF | TGTGCCAGCTCGAGGACAGGAACGGACGAAAAACTGTTTTTT
- | TRBJ2-3 | - | TRBV24-1 | CATSDATADTQYF | TGTGCCACCAGTGATGCGACAGCAGATACGCAGTATTTT
- | TRBJ2-1 | - | TRBV5-4 | CASSFGGGGSEQFF | TGTGCCAGCAGCTTTGGCGGGGGCGGGAGTGAGCAGTTCTTC
- | TRBJ2-3 | - | TRBV6-4 | CASSDSSTSTDTQYF | TGTGCCAGCAGTGACAGTTCCACTAGCACAGATACGCAGTATTTT
- | TRBJ2-7 | once | TRBV5-5 | CASSLASGGDLFFYEQYF | TGTGCCAGCAGCTTGGCTTCGGGGGGCGATTTATTTTTCTACGAGCAGTACTTC
- | TRBJ1-1 | once | TRBV19 | CASSIDSGSGVNTEAFF | TGTGCCAGTAGTATAGATTCGGGTAGCGGGGTGAACACTGAAGCTTTCTTT
- | TRBJ1-1 | - | TRBV7-9 | CASSPAGPPNTEAFF | TGTGCCAGCAGCCCCGCGGGGCCCCCGAACACTGAAGCTTTCTTT
- | TRBJ1-2 | - | TRBV5-6 | CASSLPGRGNHGYTF | TGTGCCAGCAGCCTCCCTGGCAGGGGCAATCATGGCTACACCTTC
- | TRBJ1-4 | - | TRBV27 | CASSFRPGGNEKLFF | TGTGCCAGCAGTTTCCGACCGGGGGGGAATGAAAAACTGTTTTTT
- | TRBJ1-2 | - | TRBV4-1 | CASSQDWPSTYGYTF | TGCGCCAGCAGCCAAGATTGGCCTTCAACCTATGGCTACACCTTC
TRBD1 | TRBJ1-6 | once | TRBV5-6 | CASSYRGGESPLHF | TGTGCCAGCAGCTACAGGGGTGGGGAATCACCCCTCCACTTT
- | TRBJ2-2 | - | TRBV3-1/TRBV3-2 | CASSQAGPRVTGELFF | TGTGCCAGCAGCCAAGCCGGGCCGCGGGTCACCGGGGAGCTGTTTTTT
TRBD1 | TRBJ1-2 | - | TRBV6-5 | CASSLDRNYGYTF | TGTGCCAGCAGCTTGGACAGGAACTATGGCTACACCTTC
- | TRBJ1-2 | - | TRBV6-4 | CASSDSNRDKHYGYTF | TGTGCCAGCAGTGACTCGAACCGCGACAAGCACTATGGCTACACCTTC
- | TRBJ2-2 | - | TRBV5-5 | CASSHGMGATGELFF | TGTGCCAGCAGCCACGGGATGGGGGCCACCGGGGAGCTGTTTTTT
TRBD1 | TRBJ2-7 | - | TRBV18 | CASSPTGSDEQYF | TGTGCCAGCTCACCGACAGGGTCTGACGAGCAGTACTTC
- | TRBJ2-3 | - | TRBV3-1/TRBV3-2 | CASSGASTDTQYF | TGTGCCAGCAGCGGGGCTAGCACAGATACGCAGTATTTT
TRBD1 | TRBJ2-5 | - | TRBV15 | CATSSPRTGQETQYF | TGTGCCACCAGCAGCCCACGGACAGGGCAAGAGACCCAGTACTTC